The entry below describes one T cell receptor beta chain. J lost 7 bases, V lost 0 bases, and 6 bases had no gene match. This CDR3 region has 15 residues. Germline V CDR1 and CDR2: SGHTA, FQGTGA. This specimen comes from a study of shared clonotypes between healthy human individuals. Here immunoSEQ multiplex PCR was the method, and the copy in TCRdb shows in-frame clones only, minus some. The sample yields under 2.5 million clones, around 90% seen once. The sample taken for sequencing was naive CD4+ T cells from PBMCs. Subset: CD45RA+ positively selected. The J gene is TRBJ2-1, the V gene TRBV7-3, with 7 bases matching TRBD2. The origin of this receptor is a man younger than 30 in good health. Some clones in this sample may be carry-over from other donors' samples. CDR3 sequence (DNA): TGTGCCAGCAGCTTAACACGAGCGGGACCAAATGAGCAGTTCTTC. Its translation is CASSLTRAGPNEQFF.